One and the same sample provided the 15 T cell receptor beta chains below, sequenced in a study of cytotoxic CD8 clonotypes in ibrutinib-treated CLL. Sequencing was performed with immunoSEQ multiplex PCR; in TCRdb, only in-frame clones are kept and a portion is missing. The table lists tens of thousands of clones, 56% of them singletons. The source material was PBMCs, sampled after 24 months of ibrutinib treatment. These receptors all stem from a human donor with chronic lymphocytic leukemia.

CDR3 in DNA: TGTGCCTGGAGTCCCTTGGTAAACACTGAAGCTTTCTTT. Its translation: CAWSPLVNTEAFF. V usage is TRBV30 and J usage is TRBJ1-1; the D is unclear. The V end lost 2 bases, the J end lost 2 bases, and 9 bases lay between the germline ends. The CDR3 loop spans 13 amino acids. In germline, CDR1 is GTSNPN, CDR2 SVGIG (reference sequence). The variable domain in full, with the rest retrieved from reference TRBV30 and TRBJ1-1, is SQTIHQWPATLVQPVGSPLSLECTVEGTSNPNLYWYRQAAGRGLQLLFYSVGIGQISSEVPQNLSASRPQDRQFILSSKKLLLSDSGFYLCAWSPLVNTEAFFGQGTRLTVV.

The chain joins TRBV30 to TRBJ2-2, with a possible D match to TRBD1 (5 bases). Germline CDR1 is GTSNPN and CDR2 is SVGIG (reference sequence). The CDR3 totals 10 residues. Trimming cost V 8 bases and J 7 bases, with 8 bases left between them. The CDR3 nucleotides are TGTGCCCTAGGGGACGGGGAGCTGTTTTTT. It specifies CALGDGELFF.

In its sample, this clone was seen a few times. The rearrangement uses TRBV30 and TRBJ2-3; 7 nucleotides match TRBD2. CDR1 is GTSNPN, CDR2 SVGIG, per germline (reference sequence). CDR3 length equals 12 residues. Germline trimming cut 4 bases from V and 6 bases from J; bases unmatched to any gene: 4. The chain's CDR3 is CAWTSGGDTQYF. The CDR3 DNA reads as TGTGCCTGGACTAGCGGCGGCGATACGCAGTATTTT.

The chain uses TRBV27 and TRBJ2-1; 8 bases fit TRBD2. Germline assignment: CDR1 MNHEY and CDR2 SMNVEV (reference sequence). The CDR3 runs to 14 residues. V shed 6 bases and J 0 bases; nucleotides not matched to a gene: 1. The CDR3 here is CASRTSGSYNEQFF. The CDR3 nucleotides are TGTGCCAGCAGAACTAGCGGCTCCTACAATGAGCAGTTCTTC.

The chain employs TRBV6-1 and TRBJ2-7; D is unclear. V lost 5 bases and J lost 3, with 11 bases in between. The germline CDR1 and CDR2 sequences are MNHNS and SASEGT. This CDR3 is built from 13 residues. CDR3 in DNA: TGTGCCAGCAGTCGACATCCGGGCTACGAGCAGTACTTC. It codes for CASSRHPGYEQYF.

In its sample, this clone was seen a few times. The chain is built from TRBV5-1 and TRBJ2-3; 9 positions match TRBD2. Germline CDR1 reads SGHRS; CDR2 reads YFSETQ. The CDR3 consists of 15 residues. Unmatched junction bases numbered 4, after V lost 3 bases and J lost 2 bases. The CDR3, as DNA: TGCGCCAGCAGCTGGAGGACTAGCGTCACAGATACGCAGTATTTT. Translated, it gives CASSWRTSVTDTQYF. The variable domain in full, with the rest retrieved from reference TRBV5-1 and TRBJ2-3, is KAGVTQTPRYLIKTRGQQVTLSCSPISGHRSVSWYQQTPGQGLQFLFEYFSETQRNKGNFPGRFSGRQFSNSRSEMNVSTLELGDSALYLCASSWRTSVTDTQYFGPGTRLTVL.

The chain links TRBV19 to TRBJ2-1; D is undetermined. Germline assignment: CDR1 LNHDA and CDR2 SQIVND (reference sequence). The V end lost 8 bases, the J end lost 5 bases, and 16 bases lay between the germline ends. There are 14 residues in the CDR3. The CDR3 bases are TGTGCCAGTTCTATTGGGAAAATGGACAATGAGCAGTTCTTC. Amino acids: CASSIGKMDNEQFF.

This clone has just one count. The chain uses TRBV15 and TRBJ2-1, with TRBD2 identical over 9 bases. CDR1 is LNHNV, CDR2 YYDKDF, per germline (reference sequence). The CDR3 consists of 14 residues. After removal of 6 bases from V and 9 bases from J, the junction contained 9 bases not matched to a gene. DNA for the CDR3: TGTGCCACCAGGAAATTAGCGGGAGCCTTTGAGCAGTTCTTC. Residues: CATRKLAGAFEQFF.

This clone appeared a few times. This sample also contains other DNA sequences that code for the same CDR3. The chain couples TRBV20-1 to TRBJ1-5; no reliable D call. The V end lost 3 bases, the J end lost 2 bases, and 2 bases lay between the germline ends. This CDR3 has 11 residues. Germline V gene lookup returns CDR1 DFQATT and CDR2 SNEGSKA (reference sequence). This chain's CDR3 is CSASGNQPQHF. CDR3 nucleotides: TGCAGTGCTAGTGGCAATCAGCCCCAGCATTTT.

The chain uses TRBV9 and TRBJ1-5; 7 positions agree with TRBD1. CDR3 length: 15 amino acids. The germline gives CDR1 SGDLS, CDR2 YYNGEE. Unmatched junction bases numbered 5, after V lost 4 bases and J lost 1 base. The CDR3 is CASSTTGNSNQPQHF. The CDR3 bases are TGTGCCAGCAGCACGACAGGGAACAGCAATCAGCCCCAGCATTTT.

This clone was observed many times. The V and J genes are TRBV27 and TRBJ2-7; 8 bases fit TRBD2. Germline V gene lookup returns CDR1 MNHEY and CDR2 SMNVEV (reference sequence). The CDR3 is made up of 14 amino acids. Trimming cost V 3 bases and J 6 bases; bases outside gene matches: 7. The CDR3 is CASSFRGGFGEQYV. In nucleotides, the CDR3 is TGTGCCAGCAGTTTTCGGGGGGGCTTTGGCGAGCAGTACGTC.

This clone occurred once. The chain couples TRBV4-1 to TRBJ1-4; D gene uncertain. Trimming took off 4 bases at V and 8 bases at J, with 8 bases between the two ends. There are 12 residues in the CDR3. Germline V CDR1 and CDR2: MGHRA, YSYEKL. For the CDR3, the DNA is TGCGCCAGCAGCCCCGATGCGGAAAAACTGTTTTTT. It specifies CASSPDAEKLFF.

The count of this clone is one. The V and J genes are TRBV11-2 and TRBJ2-1; D might be TRBD1 (6 bases). CDR1 and CDR2 from the germline V gene are SGHAT and FQNNGV. V was pared by 5 bases and J by 2 bases, with 10 bases between. This CDR3 contains 14 residues. Here the CDR3 DNA reads TGTGCCAGCAGCCAACAGGGCACCTACAATGAGCAGTTCTTC. Translating gives CASSQQGTYNEQFF.

This clone was seen many times. This chain links TRBV2 with TRBJ2-7, with 10 nucleotides matching TRBD2. After removal of 5 bases from V and 2 bases from J, the junction contained 6 bases not matched to a gene. The CDR3 length is 15 residues. Germline loops: CDR1 SNHLY, CDR2 FYNNEI. CDR3 nucleotide sequence: TGTGCCAGCAGTTCTCTAGCGGGGGTTCCCTACGAGCAGTACTTC. It codes for CASSSLAGVPYEQYF.

The chain recombines TRBV19 with TRBJ1-1; D unclear. CDR1 is LNHDA, CDR2 SQIVND, per germline (reference sequence). The V gene lost 7 bases and the J gene lost 10 bases, with 13 bases spanning the gap. The CDR3 is 11 residues long. The CDR3 DNA reads TGTGCCAGTAATCCTGGGGTTAGAGCTTTCTTT. As protein: CASNPGVRAFF.